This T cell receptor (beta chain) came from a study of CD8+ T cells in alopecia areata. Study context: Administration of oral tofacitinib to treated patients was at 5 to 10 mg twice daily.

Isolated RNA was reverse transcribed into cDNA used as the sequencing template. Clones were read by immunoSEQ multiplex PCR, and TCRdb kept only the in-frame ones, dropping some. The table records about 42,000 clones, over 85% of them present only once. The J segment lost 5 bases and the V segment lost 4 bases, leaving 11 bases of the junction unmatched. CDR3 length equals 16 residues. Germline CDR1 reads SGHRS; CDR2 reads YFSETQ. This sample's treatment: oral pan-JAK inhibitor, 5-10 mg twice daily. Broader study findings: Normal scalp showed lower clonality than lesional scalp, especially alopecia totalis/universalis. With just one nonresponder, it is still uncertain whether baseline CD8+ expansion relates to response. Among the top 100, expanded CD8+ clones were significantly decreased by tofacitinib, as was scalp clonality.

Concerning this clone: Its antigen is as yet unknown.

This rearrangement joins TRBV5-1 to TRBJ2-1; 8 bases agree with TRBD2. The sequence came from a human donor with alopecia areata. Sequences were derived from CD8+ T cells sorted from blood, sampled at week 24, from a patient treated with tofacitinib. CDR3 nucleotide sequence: TGCGCCAGCAGCCCGGGAGGGAGCAGGCCGAACAATGAGCAGTTCTTC. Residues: CASSPGGSRPNNEQFF. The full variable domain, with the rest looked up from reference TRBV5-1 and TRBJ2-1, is KAGVTQTPRYLIKTRGQQVTLSCSPISGHRSVSWYQQTPGQGLQFLFEYFSETQRNKGNFPGRFSGRQFSNSRSEMNVSTLELGDSALYLCASSPGGSRPNNEQFFGPGTRLTVL.